There are a few counts of the clone carrying this T cell receptor beta chain. This specimen belongs to a study of blood T cell repertoires in COVID-19. Study overall: PBMCs, B-cell-depleted T cells, or T cells were the source of the cDNA or gDNA that made up the material.

In the study's own analysis: Estimation of nucleated cell counts was performed using reference gene primer amplification. Profiling relied on immunoSEQ multiplex PCR, and the TCRdb table lists in-frame clones only, not all of them. The DNA gave D and trimming, while V, J and clone size come from that table. In the table there are 45,000 to 55,000 clones, around 86% of which are singletons. CDR1 and CDR2 (germline): SGHKS, YYEKEE (reference sequence). The CDR3 runs to 12 residues. With 4 bases removed from V and 6 bases from J, the gap between germline ends came to 11 bases. This rearrangement joins TRBV5-5 to TRBJ2-7; D is perhaps TRBD2 (6 bases). The specimen sequenced was peripheral blood. This TCR was sampled from a man aged 45-65 years with active COVID-19. The CDR3 reads CASSIMGGEQYF. The CDR3 bases are TGTGCCAGCAGCATCATGGGGGGCGAGCAGTACTTC. Based on the CDR3 plus reference TRBV5-5 and TRBJ2-7, the full variable domain is DAGVTQSPTHLIKTRGQQVTLRCSPISGHKSVSWYQQVLGQGPQFIFQYYEKEERGRGNFPDRFSARQFPNYSSELNVNALLLGDSALYLCASSIMGGEQYFGPGTRLTVT.